The 5 T cell receptor beta chains in this list originate from one sample, sequenced in a study of blood T cell repertoires in COVID-19. The assay was immunoSEQ multiplex PCR, and TCRdb's table has in-frame clones only and misses some. Among about 65,000 clones listed, under 95% were seen once. The sequenced sample was peripheral blood. The source is a man aged 60 to 75 with acute or convalescent COVID-19.

J is TRBJ2-3 and V is TRBV2, with TRBD2 matching 11 bases. The CDR3 runs to 18 residues. Germline CDR1 SNHLY, CDR2 FYNNEI. The V and J ends lost 2 bases and 0 bases, in that order; junction bases with no gene match: 7. DNA for the CDR3: TGTGCCAGCAGTGAAATAATAGCGGGGGGGTTGAGCACAGATACGCAGTATTTT. It is translated as CASSEIIAGGLSTDTQYF.

The chain links TRBV10-1 to TRBJ2-1, with 13 bases matching TRBD2. V trimming: 2 bases; J trimming: 9 bases; junction bases outside the gene matches: 4. The CDR3 covers 15 residues. Germline assignment: CDR1 WNHNN and CDR2 SYGVQD (reference sequence). CDR3: CASSEPLAGGGEQFF. The DNA for the CDR3 is TGCGCCAGCAGTGAGCCACTAGCGGGGGGGGGTGAGCAGTTCTTC.

This chain connects TRBV15 to TRBJ1-1, with a possible D match to TRBD1 (6 bases). Trimming took off 5 bases at V and 5 bases at J, with 12 bases between the two ends. The CDR3 has 13 residues. Per the germline V gene, CDR1 is LNHNV and CDR2 is YYDKDF (reference sequence). The CDR3 region is CATSDFRGTEAFF. Here the CDR3 DNA reads TGTGCCACCAGCGATTTCAGGGGAACTGAAGCTTTCTTT.

The chain combines TRBV27 with TRBJ1-2; D unresolved. The germline V gene encodes CDR1 MNHEY and CDR2 SMNVEV (reference sequence). V was cut by 2 bases and J by 3 bases, with 10 bases left in between. The CDR3 has 14 amino acids. CDR3 nucleotide sequence: TGTGCCAGCAGTTTACGACTCGGGGACTATGGCTACACCTTC. Amino acid sequence: CASSLRLGDYGYTF.

The chain carries TRBV7-9 and TRBJ1-2; D unclear. There are 14 residues in the CDR3. V gave up 7 bases and J gave up 0 bases, with 12 bases separating them. Germline V CDR1 and CDR2: SEHNR, FQNEAQ (reference sequence). CDR3 DNA: TGTGCCAGCACCCGCCCCGGGGCTAACTATGGCTACACCTTC. This translates into CASTRPGANYGYTF.